The 7 T cell receptor beta chains in this list originate from one sample, sequenced in a study of vaccination effects on CD4 cells after COVID-19. The method was immunoSEQ multiplex PCR; TCRdb's version includes in-frame clones alone and lacks a portion of them. This sample yields about 50,000 clones, of which 65% to 80% are seen a single time; just over 3% belongs to the top ten. CD4+ T cell isolation took place after less than 13 days of culture. Antigen specificity for these receptors is unknown. The material was CD4+ T cells from PBMCs cultured without peptide, obtained before COVID-19 vaccination. The source is a human donor who received a COVID-19 vaccine.

This chain joins TRBV6-5 and TRBJ1-2; D perhaps matches TRBD1 (5 bases). Germline V gives CDR1 MNHEY, CDR2 SVGAGI. The V gene lost 6 bases and the J gene lost 8 bases, with 16 bases spanning the gap. The CDR3 totals 13 residues. The CDR3, as DNA: TGTGCCAGCAGCCTTGTGGGACCGGGGGGCTACACCTTC. Its protein product is CASSLVGPGGYTF.

The CDR3 here is CASGLVYLAGIKGQETQYF. CDR3 in DNA: TGTGCTAGTGGTTTGGTATATCTTGCAGGGATAAAGGGGCAAGAGACCCAGTACTTC. The rearrangement uses TRBV12-5 and TRBJ2-5; D might be TRBD1 (5 bases). The CDR3 contains 19 residues. Between the trimmed V and J ends, which lost 0 bases and 2 bases, there was a span of 22 bases. CDR1 is LGHNT, CDR2 FRNRAP, per germline.

V gene TRBV21-1 combines with J gene TRBJ2-7; TRBD2 was called by the table and not checked on the DNA. TRBV21-1 is listed as a pseudogene. The CDR3 totals 13 residues. CDR3 sequence (DNA): TGTGCCAGCCCCGGGGGAGGATACTACGAGCAGTACGTC. Its translation: CASPGGGYYEQYV.

J is TRBJ2-1 and V is TRBV12-5, with TRBD1 identical over 7 bases. V was clipped by 6 bases and J by 9 bases; unmatched bases: 14. Germline assignment: CDR1 LGHNT and CDR2 FRNRAP. CDR3 length: 15 amino acids. The CDR3 sequence is CASGGDRVYGGEQFF. The CDR3 DNA reads TGTGCTAGTGGCGGAGACAGGGTTTATGGTGGTGAGCAGTTCTTC.

The genes are TRBV18 and TRBJ1-6, with D unresolved. Germline V gene lookup returns CDR1 KGHSH and CDR2 LQKENI. The CDR3 spans 13 residues. Trimming cost V 6 bases and J 3 bases, with 6 bases left between them. The CDR3: CASSQDYNSPLHF. The CDR3 DNA reads as TGTGCCAGCTCCCAGGACTATAATTCACCCCTCCACTTT.

The chain has TRBV4-1 and TRBJ1-3; D possibly corresponds to TRBD1 (5 bases). This CDR3 spans 15 amino acids. With 4 bases removed from V and 4 bases from J, the gap between germline ends came to 14 bases. Germline assignment: CDR1 MGHRA and CDR2 YSYEKL. CDR3 sequence reads: CASSLAPGKGNTIYF. The CDR3 region has the DNA TGCGCCAGCAGCCTGGCACCAGGGAAGGGAAACACCATATATTTT.

Only a few counts were recorded for this clone. The V and J genes are TRBV3-1 (or the pseudogene TRBV3-2) and TRBJ1-6; the D gene is possibly TRBD1 (5 bases). This CDR3 comprises 13 residues. Trimming removed 6 bases at V and 10 bases at J, with 13 bases between. Germline values: CDR1 LGHDT, CDR2 YNNKEL (reference sequence). The CDR3, as DNA: TGTGCCAGCAGAAGGGACCTGGGATCACCCCTCCACTTT. Protein product: CASRRDLGSPLHF.